A single sample is the source of the 27 T cell receptor beta chains below, sequenced in a study of naive and memory T cell subsets. An equimolar mix of two oligonucleotides served as the beta constant-region primer for TRBC1 and TRBC2. One entry per CDR3 protein results from TCRdb running MiXCR on the UMI-ligation and nested PCR reads. The profile shows under 40,000 distinct CDR3 sequences, 13% of them singletons. Sequencing input: effector memory CD4+ T cells from blood. Regarding subset: effector memory, CD45RA- CD27-. Source of these receptors: a human donor in good health.

This clonotype appeared many times. The chain combines TRBV19 with TRBJ1-5; D is unclear. Deletions cut 0 bases from V and 5 bases from J, with 11 bases between. Germline V CDR1 and CDR2: LNHDA, SQIVND (reference sequence). CDR3 length: 15 residues. The CDR3 DNA follows: TGTGCCAGTAGTATAGAGGAACAGAAGCATCAGCCCCAGCATTTT. Translation: CASSIEEQKHQPQHF.

In nucleotides, the CDR3 is TGTGCCAGCAGCTCTTCTAGTACTAGCACAGATACGCAGTATTTT. It yields the protein CASSSSSTSTDTQYF. The V call is TRBV7-2, the J call TRBJ2-3, with D hard to call. The germline gives CDR1 SGHTA, CDR2 FQGNSA. This CDR3 region has 15 residues. Trimming took 4 bases from V and 0 from J, leaving 11 bases between them.

Many counts were recorded for this clonotype. J is TRBJ2-1 and V is TRBV5-4; D unresolved. The V gene's germline CDR1 is SGHNT and CDR2 YYREEE (reference sequence). V was clipped by 4 bases and J by 8 bases, with 16 bases between them. There are 14 residues in the CDR3. CDR3 sequence (DNA): TGTGCCAGCAGCCAGTCCATTGGGTACCATGAGCAGTTCTTC. It specifies CASSQSIGYHEQFF.

This clonotype was found many times. The chain employs TRBV12-3 or TRBV12-4 and TRBJ1-5; D is possibly TRBD1 (5 bases). This CDR3 is built from 19 residues. V lost 1 base to trimming and J lost 0 bases, with 19 bases between them. The CDR3 region is CASSLDMFLQASSNQPQHF. Here the CDR3 DNA reads TGTGCCAGCAGTTTAGATATGTTTTTACAGGCAAGTAGCAATCAGCCCCAGCATTTT.

Only a few counts were recorded for this clonotype. This chain joins TRBV3-1 and TRBJ1-3; D is unresolved. The CDR3 has 15 residues. Trimming cost V 4 bases and J 10 bases, with 20 bases left between them. The V gene's germline CDR1 is LGHDT and CDR2 YNNKEL (reference sequence). The CDR3 region has the DNA TGTGCCAGCAGCCTATACAGAGGCTCGGCGGGGACCATATATTTT. Translated, it gives CASSLYRGSAGTIYF.

This clonotype was found many times. The V gene is TRBV20-1, the J gene TRBJ2-3; unclear D gene. Trimming removed 6 bases from V and 1 base from J, with 11 bases in between. CDR3 length: 13 residues. Germline CDR1 DFQATT, CDR2 SNEGSKA (reference sequence). As DNA, the CDR3 is TGCAGTGCCCAATATCCCGGCACAGATACGCAGTATTTT. Protein sequence: CSAQYPGTDTQYF.

This clonotype has only a few counts. V usage is TRBV18 and J usage is TRBJ1-1, with D possibly TRBD1 on 5 matching bases. V shed 8 bases and J shed 1 base, with 14 bases lying between them. Germline lookup yields CDR1 KGHSH and CDR2 LQKENI. The CDR3 loop spans 14 amino acids. The CDR3 DNA reads TGTGCCAGCCGAGAACAGGATTCGAACACTGAAGCTTTCTTT. Translated: CASREQDSNTEAFF.

The chain carries TRBV29-1 and TRBJ2-5; 15 bases align to TRBD2. The CDR3 covers 14 residues. Germline CDR1 SQVTM, CDR2 ANQGSEA. V was clipped by 3 bases and J by 7 bases; unmatched bases: 3. The CDR3 sequence is CSVDGTSGRMTQYF. The CDR3 DNA reads as TGCAGCGTTGATGGGACTAGCGGGAGGATGACCCAGTACTTC.

Judged by abundance, this clonotype is medium-sized. The chain links TRBV4-3 to TRBJ2-1; D not resolved. Germline V gives CDR1 LGHNA, CDR2 YSLEER. CDR3 length equals 15 residues. V dropped 4 bases and J dropped 2 bases, with 12 bases sitting between them. CDR3 coding DNA: TGCGCCAGCAGCCCACTGACTGGCCCCTACAATGAGCAGTTCTTC. It translates to CASSPLTGPYNEQFF.

This clonotype was seen a handful of times. V is TRBV19 and J is TRBJ2-5; TRBD1 is a possible D gene (5 bases). The CDR3 consists of 13 residues. V was pared by 2 bases and J by 5 bases, with 9 bases between. Looked up from germline, CDR1 is LNHDA and CDR2 is SQIVND (reference sequence). This CDR3 reads CASSIKWGETQYF. DNA of the CDR3: TGTGCCAGTAGTATAAAGTGGGGCGAGACCCAGTACTTC.

The chain links TRBV5-5 to TRBJ2-7; 8 bases map to TRBD1. The CDR3 spans 15 residues. V shed 0 bases and J 3 bases; nucleotides not matched to a gene: 5. Germline V CDR1 and CDR2: SGHKS, YYEKEE (reference sequence). CDR3 nucleotide sequence: TGTGCCAGCAGCTTGGCCGCAGGGGGCCTCTACGAGCAGTACTTC. Translation gives CASSLAAGGLYEQYF.

This clonotype was recorded at least ten times. This chain uses TRBV20-1 with TRBJ2-3, with TRBD2 matching 9 bases. CDR3 length: 17 residues. The germline V gene encodes CDR1 DFQATT and CDR2 SNEGSKA (reference sequence). The V gene end was trimmed by 4 bases and the J gene end by 0 bases; junction bases not matched to a gene: 11. CDR3 residues: CSAMASGIKTSTDTQYF. Here the CDR3 DNA reads TGCAGTGCTATGGCTAGCGGGATCAAAACTAGCACAGATACGCAGTATTTT.

The chain recombines TRBV7-8 with TRBJ2-7, with 11 positions matching TRBD2. This CDR3 is 15 amino acids long. Per germline, CDR1 SGHVS and CDR2 FQNEAQ. V gave up 1 base and J gave up 7 bases; unmatched junction bases: 6. The DNA of the CDR3 is TGTGCCAGCAGCTTAGTACTAGCGGGAGTGTGGGAGCAGTACTTC. Residues: CASSLVLAGVWEQYF.

This clonotype has only a few counts. The J gene is TRBJ2-7, the V gene TRBV3-1, with no clear D. V was trimmed by 1 base and J by 6 bases, leaving 10 bases between them. The length of the CDR3 is 13 residues. CDR1 LGHDT and CDR2 YNNKEL come from the germline V gene (reference sequence). This chain's CDR3 is CASSQAATGEQYF. The DNA of the CDR3 is TGTGCCAGCAGCCAAGCTGCAACGGGCGAGCAGTACTTC.

This chain uses TRBV2 with TRBJ2-7, with unresolved D. The CDR3 consists of 15 residues. Per the germline V gene, CDR1 is SNHLY and CDR2 is FYNNEI. Trimming took 2 bases from V and 9 from J, leaving 20 bases between them. This chain's CDR3 is CASSEFLVGVFGQYF. The CDR3 region has the DNA TGTGCCAGCAGTGAATTTCTCGTCGGCGTGTTTGGGCAGTACTTC.

This clonotype has a count of ten or more. The genes are TRBV6-1 and TRBJ2-7; 9 bases line up with TRBD1. With 4 bases clipped from V and 4 bases from J, the junction kept 5 bases outside the gene matches. CDR1 and CDR2 from the germline V gene are MNHNS and SASEGT. The CDR3 has 14 amino acids. The CDR3 nucleotides are TGTGCCAGCAGTGCGAGGACAGGGGTGTACGAGCAGTACTTC. This translates into CASSARTGVYEQYF.

At least ten counts were recorded for this clonotype. V and J are TRBV10-3 and TRBJ2-1; maybe TRBD2 (7 bases). Per germline, CDR1 ENHRY and CDR2 SYGVKD. V was clipped by 9 bases and J by 9 bases, with 12 bases between them. The CDR3 is 11 amino acids. CDR3 sequence: CAIGGGLEQFF. The CDR3 coding sequence is TGTGCCATAGGGGGGGGACTTGAGCAGTTCTTC.

This clonotype was counted only a few times. The J gene is TRBJ2-7, the V gene TRBV4-2; D possibly corresponds to TRBD2 (6 bases). From germline, CDR1 is LGHNA and CDR2 YNFKEQ. The ends were cut back, 5 bases at V and 3 bases at J, with 23 bases in the middle. The length of the CDR3 is 17 residues. Here the CDR3 reads CASSEPYPDGEDYEQYF. The CDR3 DNA sequence: TGTGCCAGCAGCGAACCTTACCCGGACGGGGAGGACTACGAGCAGTACTTC.

This clonotype was detected many times. The chain links TRBV29-1 to TRBJ2-7, with D maybe TRBD1 (5 bases). The CDR3 runs to 13 residues. Germline values: CDR1 SQVTM, CDR2 ANQGSEA. Trimming stripped 6 bases from V and 3 bases from J, with 15 bases between. CDR3 coding DNA: TGCAGCGTCCCAGGGTATTCGGGCTACGAGCAGTACTTC. The encoded protein is CSVPGYSGYEQYF.

This clonotype was seen many times. The genes are TRBV24-1 and TRBJ2-1; no clear D gene. There are 16 residues in the CDR3. V gave up 0 bases and J gave up 6 bases, with 14 bases separating them. Germline V lookup: CDR1 KGHDR, CDR2 SFDVKD. The CDR3 sequence is CATSDLVGSRANEQFF. In nucleotides, the CDR3 is TGTGCCACCAGTGATTTGGTTGGTAGCCGTGCCAATGAGCAGTTCTTC.

The chain joins TRBV4-1 to TRBJ1-5; D remains ambiguous. Trimming pared 1 base from V and 6 bases from J, leaving 13 bases between. This CDR3 is 15 amino acids long. Per germline, CDR1 MGHRA and CDR2 YSYEKL. CDR3 amino acids: CASSQGPATTQPQHF. As DNA, the CDR3 is TGCGCCAGCAGCCAAGGACCGGCCACAACTCAGCCCCAGCATTTT.

This clonotype ranks as medium-sized. This sequence joins TRBV19 and TRBJ2-2; TRBD1 agrees at 11 bases. The trim removed 5 bases at V and 4 bases at J, leaving 6 bases unmatched. The CDR3 length is 16 residues. CDR1 and CDR2 from the germline V gene are LNHDA and SQIVND (reference sequence). CDR3 in amino acids: CASSETGTGGTGELFF. The CDR3 nucleotides are TGTGCCAGTAGTGAAACCGGGACAGGGGGCACCGGGGAGCTGTTTTTT.

The rearrangement uses TRBV2 and TRBJ2-2, with TRBD2 matching 9 bases. Per the germline V gene, CDR1 is SNHLY and CDR2 is FYNNEI. The CDR3 consists of 16 residues. The trim removed 10 bases at V and 6 bases at J, leaving 15 bases unmatched. Here the CDR3 DNA reads TGTGCCAACAGCCACCTGGGGACTAGCAGCCCCGGGGAGCTGTTTTTT. This encodes CANSHLGTSSPGELFF.

This clonotype was seen at least ten times. The CDR3 DNA follows: TGTGCCAGCAGCTTTCCGTACAGGGAGGGTCCAGATACGCAGTATTTT. It yields the protein CASSFPYREGPDTQYF. V gene TRBV7-8 combines with J gene TRBJ2-3; D might be TRBD2 (7 bases). Germline V CDR1 and CDR2: SGHVS, FQNEAQ. Trimming left V 3 bases short and J 4 bases short, with 17 bases between. The length of the CDR3 is 16 residues. The variable domain in full, completed from reference TRBV7-8 and TRBJ2-3, reads GAGVSQSPRYKVAKRGQDVALRCDPISGHVSLFWYQQALGQGPEFLTYFQNEAQLDKSGLPSDRFFAERPEGSVSTLKIQRTQQEDSAVYLCASSFPYREGPDTQYFGPGTRLTVL.

V usage is TRBV7-2 and J usage is TRBJ2-7; no definite D call. With 1 base removed from V and 1 base from J, the gap between germline ends came to 17 bases. The CDR3 runs 17 residues. Germline V lookup: CDR1 SGHTA, CDR2 FQGNSA. DNA for the CDR3: TGTGCCAGCAGCTTAGGGGCTCGGGCGGCCGCGTCCTACGAGCAGTACTTC. Amino acids: CASSLGARAAASYEQYF.

Points on this clonotype: This CDR3 fails to terminate in the conserved phenylalanine or tryptophan, so it likely reflects a read error. The DNA is omitted, as the CDR3 cannot be located on it reliably, and the CDR3 follows TCRdb's listing. The rearrangement uses TRBV28 and TRBJ2-5; TRBD2 is the table's D call, not checked against the DNA. Per germline, CDR1 MDHEN and CDR2 SYDVKM. The CDR3 has 13 amino acids, counting both end residues. CDR3 sequence reads: CASSGETWTSSTV.

The rearrangement joins TRBV3-1 to TRBJ2-2; the D gene is possibly TRBD1 (5 bases). The CDR3 runs to 13 residues. Germline V gene sequence: CDR1 LGHDT, CDR2 YNNKEL (reference sequence). V dropped 2 bases and J dropped 5 bases, with 6 bases sitting between them. CDR3 protein: CASSQQGTGELFF. CDR3 nucleotides: TGTGCCAGCAGCCAACAGGGAACCGGGGAGCTGTTTTTT.